Given below is one T cell receptor (beta chain) in context. Original analysis: Amplification of reference gene primers provided the estimated nucleated cell counts. The data were produced by immunoSEQ multiplex PCR, yet TCRdb's version contains in-frame clones alone and is incomplete. V, J and clone size were drawn from that table, and D and trimming were deduced from the DNA. There are under 60,000 clones in the sample; 80% to 90% occur only once, and around 4.9% lies in the top ten. Looked up from germline, CDR1 is SQVTM and CDR2 is ANQGSEA. The CDR3 has 14 residues. V was cut by 4 bases and J by 4 bases, with 16 bases left in between. The sample comes from a study of blood T cell repertoires in COVID-19. Study-level information: Acute-phase and convalescent COVID-19 samples originated in the United States, Italy and Spain. T cells, B-cell-depleted T cells, or PBMCs supplied cDNA or gDNA.

The sequencing input was peripheral blood. The chain couples TRBV29-1 to TRBJ2-5; no clear D. The clonotype originates from a human donor in a cohort sampled during active COVID-19. The CDR3 reads CSVGASAAAETQYF. The CDR3 DNA sequence: TGCAGCGTTGGCGCGAGCGCCGCGGCAGAGACCCAGTACTTC.